The rows below give T cell receptor beta chains drawn from one sample of a study of blood T cell repertoires in COVID-19. Method: immunoSEQ multiplex PCR; TCRdb's copy keeps in-frame clones and lacks some. The data contain around 340,000 clones, approximately 82% of them singletons. Sequenced: peripheral blood. Receptors originate from a man aged 25 to 45 with active or convalescent COVID-19. Both conserved end residues are part of each CDR3. The order of the fields is D gene, J gene, clone size, V gene, CDR3 protein, CDR3 DNA. D genes are given only for firm matches. Expanded clones are given a class, and other clones once, few, many or no size at all.

>TRBD1|TRBJ1-6|NA|TRBV11-3
CASSFLGQGNSPLHF
TGTGCCAGCAGCTTCCTGGGACAGGGTAACTCACCCCTCCACTTT
>NA|TRBJ1-3|NA|TRBV28
CASSPGGRDEIYF
TGTGCCAGCAGTCCCGGCGGGCGGGACGAAATATATTTT
>NA|TRBJ1-1|NA|TRBV30
CAWGTGGTEAFF
TGTGCCTGGGGAACGGGGGGAACTGAAGCTTTCTTT
>NA|TRBJ2-7|NA|TRBV28
CASSISGGYEQYF
TGTGCCAGCAGTATTTCCGGAGGGTACGAGCAGTACTTC
>TRBD2|TRBJ2-3|few|TRBV6-2/TRBV6-3
CASSPERAREGKDTQYF
TGTGCCAGCAGTCCGGAGCGGGCGCGGGAGGGGAAAGATACGCAGTATTTT
>TRBD1|TRBJ2-2|NA|TRBV10-3
CAISELQGAFGELFF
TGTGCCATCAGTGAATTACAGGGGGCGTTCGGGGAGCTGTTTTTT
>NA|TRBJ2-5|NA|TRBV9
CASSVETGRQETQYF
TGTGCCAGCAGCGTAGAGACAGGGAGGCAAGAGACCCAGTACTTC
>NA|TRBJ1-2|once|TRBV30
CARGRDGGLLFGSNYGYTF
TGTGCCCGGGGACGGGATGGGGGCCTACTCTTTGGGTCTAACTATGGCTACACCTTC
>TRBD2|TRBJ2-5|NA|TRBV3-1/TRBV3-2
CASSGTSGGTSQETQYF
TGTGCCAGCAGTGGGACTAGCGGGGGGACCTCCCAAGAGACCCAGTACTTC
>TRBD1|TRBJ1-5|NA|TRBV6-2/TRBV6-3
CASSSQQGGQPQHF
TGTGCCAGCAGTAGCCAGCAGGGGGGTCAGCCCCAGCATTTT
>NA|TRBJ2-7|NA|TRBV2
CASSEGGANTYEQYF
TGTGCCAGCAGTGAAGGGGGCGCGAATACCTACGAGCAGTACTTC
>NA|TRBJ2-5|few|TRBV5-1
CASSLRGKTQYF
TGCGCCAGCAGCTTGAGAGGGAAGACCCAGTACTTC
>NA|TRBJ2-5|few|TRBV2
CASSPPGQLGETQYF
TGTGCCAGCAGTCCCCCCGGACAGCTTGGAGAGACCCAGTACTTC
>NA|TRBJ2-1|NA|TRBV30
CAWSENPRGEQFF
TGTGCCTGGAGTGAGAACCCCAGGGGTGAGCAGTTCTTC
>TRBD1|TRBJ1-2|NA|TRBV30
CAWSRQGPLPHTF
TGTGCCTGGAGTCGACAGGGCCCTCTCCCCCACACCTTC
>NA|TRBJ1-6|NA|TRBV5-4
CASSLEGGSPLHF
TGTGCCAGCAGCTTAGAGGGAGGCTCACCCCTCCACTTT
>NA|TRBJ1-1|NA|TRBV7-2
CASSLVRQGRNTEAFF
TGTGCCAGCAGCTTAGTACGCCAGGGTAGGAACACTGAAGCTTTCTTT
>NA|TRBJ1-4|once|TRBV15
CATGRARANEKLFF
TGTGCCACCGGTCGGGCGCGGGCTAATGAAAAACTGTTTTTT
>NA|TRBJ1-2|NA|TRBV7-2
CASSFQGFFDDGYTF
TGTGCCAGCAGCTTTCAGGGGTTTTTTGACGATGGCTACACCTTC
>NA|TRBJ2-7|NA|TRBV5-6
CASSLEGTRVDEQYF
TGTGCCAGCAGCCTGGAGGGGACTCGCGTGGATGAGCAGTACTTC
>NA|TRBJ2-3|NA|TRBV9
CASSVRTNSDTQYF
TGTGCCAGCAGCGTGAGGACTAACTCAGATACGCAGTATTTT
>NA|TRBJ2-3|NA|TRBV2
CASSETVQPSDTQYF
TGTGCCAGCAGTGAAACAGTCCAACCGTCGGATACGCAGTATTTT
>NA|TRBJ1-5|NA|TRBV28
CASKPPRGEGNQPQHF
TGTGCCAGCAAACCCCCTAGAGGCGAGGGCAATCAGCCCCAGCATTTT
>TRBD1|TRBJ2-5|NA|TRBV10-2
CASSGRDSGTQYF
TGCGCCAGCAGTGGCAGGGACAGCGGGACCCAGTACTTC
>NA|TRBJ1-5|few|TRBV28
CASKTDRRGNQPQHF
TGTGCCAGCAAGACCGACCGCAGAGGTAATCAGCCCCAGCATTTT
>TRBD1|TRBJ1-4|few|TRBV2
CASSVDRGRDEKLFF
TGTGCCAGCAGCGTAGACAGGGGGCGGGATGAAAAACTGTTTTTT
>NA|TRBJ1-1|NA|TRBV2
CASSDPREGTRSKAFF
TGTGCCAGCAGTGACCCCCGGGAGGGTACCAGATCAAAGGCTTTCTTT
>NA|TRBJ1-5|NA|TRBV30
CAWSLHRTGVGNQPQHF
TGTGCCTGGAGTCTCCACAGGACCGGAGTTGGCAATCAGCCCCAGCATTTT
>TRBD2|TRBJ2-3|NA|TRBV24-1
CATSEPTSGSSPQYF
TGTGCCACCAGTGAGCCGACTAGCGGGAGTAGCCCGCAGTATTTT
>TRBD1|TRBJ2-7|NA|TRBV4-3
CASSQGASGQGREQYF
TGCGCCAGCAGCCAAGGGGCTTCGGGACAGGGTAGGGAGCAGTACTTC
>NA|TRBJ1-1|NA|TRBV4-1
CASSQGGMGEAFF
TGCGCCAGCAGCCAAGGGGGCATGGGTGAAGCTTTCTTT
>NA|TRBJ1-2|NA|TRBV12-3/TRBV12-4
CASQGGNYGYTF
TGTGCCAGCCAAGGGGGAAACTATGGCTACACCTTC
>TRBD2|TRBJ2-7|NA|TRBV6-2/TRBV6-3
CASSYGGSGVAYEQYF
TGTGCCAGCAGTTACGGGGGTAGCGGGGTCGCCTACGAGCAGTACTTC
>TRBD1|TRBJ1-3|NA|TRBV12-3/TRBV12-4
CASTTGGRNTIYF
TGTGCCAGCACAACAGGGGGAAGAAACACCATATATTTT
>TRBD1|TRBJ1-5|NA|TRBV6-4
CASSVDRGSQPQHF
TGTGCCAGCAGTGTAGACAGGGGTAGTCAGCCCCAGCATTTT
>NA|TRBJ1-2|NA|TRBV5-1
CASSLAGNYGYTF
TGCGCCAGCAGCTTGGCAGGGAACTATGGCTACACCTTC
>TRBD1|TRBJ1-5|NA|TRBV5-4
CASSSRQGVSNQPQHF
TGTGCCAGCAGCTCCCGACAGGGGGTGAGCAATCAGCCCCAGCATTTT
>NA|TRBJ1-6|NA|TRBV30
CAWNPGGEPLHF
TGTGCCTGGAATCCGGGAGGGGAACCCCTCCACTTT
>TRBD2|TRBJ2-7|NA|TRBV7-8
CASSPHRLAGGSYEQYF
TGTGCCAGCAGCCCTCACCGACTAGCGGGGGGCTCCTACGAGCAGTACTTC
>NA|TRBJ2-5|NA|TRBV20-1
CSATQLVQYF
TGCAGTGCTACCCAACTCGTTCAGTACTTC
>NA|TRBJ1-5|once|TRBV28
CASSQNGPQHF
TGTGCCAGCAGCCAGAATGGGCCCCAGCATTTT
>NA|TRBJ2-1|NA|TRBV28
CASSYVAGQSSYNEQFF
TGTGCCAGCAGTTATGTAGCGGGACAGAGCTCCTACAATGAGCAGTTCTTC
>TRBD1|TRBJ2-2|NA|TRBV6-5
CASQIGQGATGELFF
TGTGCCAGCCAAATTGGACAGGGGGCCACCGGGGAGCTGTTTTTT